This TCR beta chain derives from a study of CD8 T cells in ankylosing spondylitis. TCRdb processed the 5' RACE reads anew with MiXCR; each CDR3 protein has one entry. The table includes 700,000 to 850,000 distinct CDR3 sequences, about 11% detected once. This clonotype appeared many times. The antigen remains undetermined. One end of the junction is discordant with germline, which a read error may explain. Germline assignment: CDR1 DFQATT and CDR2 SNEGSKA (reference sequence). The CDR3 is 14 residues long. Study observations and caveats: Under 10 highly homologous variants formed a TCR beta motif that appeared characteristic of ankylosing spondylitis blood. Enrichment of disease-linked clones was reportedly significant in matched ankylosing spondylitis synovial fluid.

The gene calls are TRBV20-1 and TRBJ1-2, with D uncertain. Sequenced material: blood, either unsorted or a sorted T cell fraction (not recorded which). This receptor was obtained from a male donor with ankylosing spondylitis. The DNA of the CDR3 is TGCAGCGCTACCCCCCCTGACAAGGGCTATGGCTACACCTTC. Its protein is CSATPPDKGYGYTF.